This TCR beta chain was identified in a study of T-cell memory formation after mild COVID-19 (dated by TCRdb to 2020 to 2023). General notes on the study: TCR sequence clusters from the two donors were found to be largely donor specific. T-cell clones expanding and contracting after mild COVID-19 in two donors were tracked by longitudinal TCRalpha and TCRbeta repertoire sequencing. The cohort was made up of two young adult volunteers, one female and one male, who were previously healthy. On the study overall, not on this receptor specifically: Only a couple of mild cases were covered by the study, and larger cohorts that include severe cases with pre-infection samples were considered necessary. Some responding clones were found in pre-infection memory, which suggests that pre-existing cross-reactive memory T cells took part in the SARS-CoV-2 response. Whether the second-wave clones peaking on day 37 were SARS-CoV-2 specific was not confirmed. Contracting CD4+ clones appeared mostly in the CM and EM memory subsets, whereas CD8+ clones were enriched in EMRA. Balanced CD4/CD8 phenotypes were observed for clones contracting from day 15 to 85, whereas a bias towards CD4+ was observed for a second wave of clones expanding from day 15 to 37.

TCRdb records Illumina NovaSeq 6000 as the sequencer. cDNA libraries for TCRalpha and TCRbeta were prepared by 5'RACE using constant-segment primers, with sample barcodes and unique molecular identifiers added. RNA was extracted from every sample with Trizol reagent. Library amplification was performed in two PCR steps, and a second sample barcode and Illumina TruSeq adapters were introduced in the second step. Sequencing of libraries was performed on an Illumina NovaSeq with 2 x 150 bp paired-end reads. From the authors' description of their analysis: Reads were demultiplexed and collapsed into UMI-guided consensus sequences with migec v1.2.7. With mixcr v2.1.11, UMI consensuses were aligned to TRA and TRB V and J templates and assembled into clonotypes. A clonotype was counted as expanded or contracted only when both edgeR and NoisET called the clonotype significant, with the noise models trained on biological replicates. For edgeR calls, the cutoffs were a false discovery rate-adjusted p below 0.01 and a log2 fold-change threshold of 1. PCA with hierarchical clustering of max-normalized trajectories of the 1000 most abundant clonotypes was used as exploratory dynamics analysis. The CD4 or CD8 phenotype of responding clones was assigned using the separately sequenced CD4+ and CD8+ repertoires. TCRdb reanalyzed the raw reads on its own, using fastp at Q25 for trimming and MiXCR for clone calling, and kept in-frame beta chains. CDR3 protein sequences are deduplicated, and each keeps its most common genes and DNA. TCRdb's processing, not the authors', yielded these V and J calls. For this sample there are more than 300,000 distinct CDR3 sequences; over 11% appear just once. The ten largest clones represent roughly 23% of the sample.

Relative to germline, V is 6 bases shorter and J is 6 bases shorter, with 24 bases between their ends. The cysteine opens and the phenylalanine closes a CDR3 of 16 amino acids. Here the CDR3 DNA is all that survives: 48 bases in frame from base 1. Ficoll-Paque density gradient centrifugation was the method used to isolate PBMCs. In its sample, this clonotype was seen a few times. Its antigen is currently not known. The sample holds no much larger clone one base away, and base qualities are not on file. The TCR comes from a man between 18 and 29 years old who had mild COVID-19 (a few samples of this study predate the infection). The sample titles of this study are shuffled in the database, so cell type and time point are left out; the donor was told from shared clones. The rearranged segments are TRBV12-3 or TRBV12-4 and TRBJ2-7; the D gene is possibly TRBD1 or TRBD2, each agreeing over 6 bases. The sample consisted of PBMCs or a T cell subset sorted from them (not recorded which). Read as DNA, the sequence is TGTGCCAGCAGACCCTCTTTAAGGGGGGCTGCCGGCGAGCAGTACTTC. This encodes CASRPSLRGAAGEQYF.